The source of this TCR beta chain is a study of blood T cell repertoires in COVID-19 (dated by TCRdb to about 2020). For the wider study: Samples covering the acute and convalescent phases of COVID-19 were provided by collaborators in the United States, Italy and Spain. The prospective study material was composed of cDNA or gDNA derived from T cells, B-cell-depleted T cells, or PBMCs. The dataset comprised deeply sampled blood TCRbeta repertoires from subjects exposed to, actively infected with, or recovered from COVID-19. The repertoires were made available in a free public database intended to serve as a resource for research on the immune response to SARS-CoV-2. The samples were drawn from the first 160 participants of the ongoing ImmuneRACE study and from 1,254 subjects provided by 6 global collaborators. Sample metadata almost always included a de-identified subject ID, COVID-19 status, age in years and sex. HLA class I and class II types, where available, came from metadata supplied by the sample provider rather than from assay-based typing. What the authors observed across the whole study: The amount of clinical and demographic metadata varied by source and participant and was provided uncurated.

The collaborating institutions used their own protocols to collect whole blood in K2EDTA tubes. Collaborator samples were shipped for TCRbeta analysis as frozen whole blood, isolated PBMCs, or DNA extracted from either sample type. A word on this clone: Its antigen is unknown. No per-base quality is available; no much larger clone lies one base away.

The immunoSEQ Assay, a bias-controlled multiplex PCR, was used to amplify TCRbeta CDR3 regions from genomic DNA. The authors' pipeline ran thus. The number of nucleated cells in each sample was estimated by amplification of reference gene primers within the assay. Sequence reads were collapsed and filtered to measure the absolute abundance of every unique TCRbeta CDR3 rearrangement. For each sample, productive Simpson clonality was calculated by taking the square root of Simpson's diversity index across productive rearrangements. TCRdb mirrors the immuneACCESS table, restricted to in-frame sequences. Some clones are absent from its copies; in checked studies, under half trace to an unresolved V gene, and the reason for the others is unknown. V and J calls plus clone size are reproduced from that table; the DNA served to infer D and trimming. This sample is represented by about 240,000 clones; around 88% of them were singletons. The leading ten clones occupy roughly an eighth of the sample.

At the junction V is shortened by 6 bases and J by 1 base; bases outside the gene matches: 3. Reading from cysteine to phenylalanine, the CDR3 counts 13 amino acids. The kept DNA is CDR3 alone, 39 bases in frame from the first base. According to the germline V gene, CDR1 reads SQVTM and CDR2 reads ANQGSEA. The receptor's source is an elderly man with acute or convalescent COVID-19. Sequencing was done on a sample of peripheral blood. The rearrangement combines TRBV29-1 with TRBJ1-5; 7 middle bases align to TRBD1. CDR3 protein: CSVGGLSNQPQHF. The bases are TGCAGCGTAGGGGGCCTCAGCAATCAGCCCCAGCATTTT. Outside the CDR3, residues come from the reference TRBV29-1 and TRBJ1-5 proteins, so the full variable domain is: SAVISQKPSRDICQRGTSLTIQCQVDSQVTMMFWYRQQPGQSLTLIATANQGSEATYESGFVIDKFPISRPNLTFSTLTVSNMSPEDSSIYLCSVGGLSNQPQHFGDGTRLSIL.